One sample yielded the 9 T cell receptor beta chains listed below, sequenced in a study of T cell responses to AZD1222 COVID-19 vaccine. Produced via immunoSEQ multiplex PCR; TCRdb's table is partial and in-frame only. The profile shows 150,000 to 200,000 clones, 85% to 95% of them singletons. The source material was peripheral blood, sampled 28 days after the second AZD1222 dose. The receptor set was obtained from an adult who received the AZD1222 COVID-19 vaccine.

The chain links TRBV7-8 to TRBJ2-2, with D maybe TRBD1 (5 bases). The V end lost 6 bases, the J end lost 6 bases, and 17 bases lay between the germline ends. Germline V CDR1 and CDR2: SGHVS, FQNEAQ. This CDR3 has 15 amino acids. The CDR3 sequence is CASSQGYLGAGELFF. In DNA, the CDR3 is TGTGCCAGCAGTCAGGGATACCTCGGAGCCGGGGAGCTGTTTTTT.

In nucleotides, the CDR3 is TGTGCCAGCAGTTACGTTCCGGACACTGAAGCTTTCTTT. Protein: CASSYVPDTEAFF. The rearrangement joins TRBV6-5 to TRBJ1-1; D is undetermined. Between the trimmed V and J ends, which lost 2 bases and 3 bases, there was a span of 7 bases. The CDR3 totals 13 residues. Germline lookup yields CDR1 MNHEY and CDR2 SVGAGI.

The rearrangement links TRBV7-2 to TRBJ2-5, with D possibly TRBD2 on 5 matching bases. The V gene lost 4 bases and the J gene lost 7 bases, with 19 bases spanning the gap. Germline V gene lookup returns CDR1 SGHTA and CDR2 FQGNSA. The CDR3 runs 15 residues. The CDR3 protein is CASSSPTSRLGTQYF. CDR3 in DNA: TGTGCCAGCAGCTCGCCAACTAGTAGGCTTGGGACCCAGTACTTC.

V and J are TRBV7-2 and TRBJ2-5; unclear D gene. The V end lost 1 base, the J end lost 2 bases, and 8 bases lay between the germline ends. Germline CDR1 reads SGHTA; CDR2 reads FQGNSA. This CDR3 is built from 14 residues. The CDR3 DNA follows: TGTGCCAGCAGCTTAGTAGGATTTCAAGAGACCCAGTACTTC. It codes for CASSLVGFQETQYF.

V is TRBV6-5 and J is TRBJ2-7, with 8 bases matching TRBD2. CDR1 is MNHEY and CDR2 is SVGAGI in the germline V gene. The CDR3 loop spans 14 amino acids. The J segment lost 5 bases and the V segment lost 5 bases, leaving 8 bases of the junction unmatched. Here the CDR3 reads CASSRERESHEQYF. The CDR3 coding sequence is TGTGCCAGCAGTCGGGAGCGGGAGAGCCACGAGCAGTACTTC.

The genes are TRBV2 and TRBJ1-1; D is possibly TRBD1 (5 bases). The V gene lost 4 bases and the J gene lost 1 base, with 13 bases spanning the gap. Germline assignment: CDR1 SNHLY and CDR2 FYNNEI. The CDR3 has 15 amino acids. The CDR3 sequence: CASSGRGLPNTEAFF. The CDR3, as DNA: TGTGCCAGCAGTGGAAGGGGACTGCCGAACACTGAAGCTTTCTTT.

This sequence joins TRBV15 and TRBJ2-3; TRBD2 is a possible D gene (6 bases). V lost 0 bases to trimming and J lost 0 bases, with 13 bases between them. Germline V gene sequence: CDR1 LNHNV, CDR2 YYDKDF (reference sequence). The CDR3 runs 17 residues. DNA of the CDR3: TGTGCCACCAGCAGAGATCGCCGGGGGTCTAGCACAGATACGCAGTATTTT. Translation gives CATSRDRRGSSTDTQYF.

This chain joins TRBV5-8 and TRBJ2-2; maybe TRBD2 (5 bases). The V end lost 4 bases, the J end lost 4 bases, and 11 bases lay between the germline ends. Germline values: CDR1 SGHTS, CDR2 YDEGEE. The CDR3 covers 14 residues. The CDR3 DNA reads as TGTGCCAGCAGCAGGGAGAGCGGCACCGGGGAGCTGTTTTTT. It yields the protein CASSRESGTGELFF.

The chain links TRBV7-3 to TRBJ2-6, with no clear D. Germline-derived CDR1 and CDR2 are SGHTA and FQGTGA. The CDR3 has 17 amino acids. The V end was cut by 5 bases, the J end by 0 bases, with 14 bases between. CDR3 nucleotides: TGTGCCAGCAGCCCCCCTGTTTCGGGCTCTGGGGCCAACGTCCTGACTTTC. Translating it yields CASSPPVSGSGANVLTF.